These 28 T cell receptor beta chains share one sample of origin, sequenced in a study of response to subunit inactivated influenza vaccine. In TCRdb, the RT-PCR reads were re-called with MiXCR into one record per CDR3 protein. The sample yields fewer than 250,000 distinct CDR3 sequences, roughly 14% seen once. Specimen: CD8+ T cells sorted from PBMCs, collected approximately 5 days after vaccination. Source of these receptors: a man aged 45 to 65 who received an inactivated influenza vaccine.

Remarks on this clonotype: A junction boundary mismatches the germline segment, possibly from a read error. CDR3 in amino acids: CAGRGTRHYEQYF. CDR3 nucleotide sequence: TGTGCCGGCAGAGGGACTAGACACTACGAGCAGTACTTC. The chain recombines TRBV2 with TRBJ2-7, with 8 bases aligning to TRBD2. Germline CDR1 SNHLY, CDR2 FYNNEI. This CDR3 has 13 amino acids.

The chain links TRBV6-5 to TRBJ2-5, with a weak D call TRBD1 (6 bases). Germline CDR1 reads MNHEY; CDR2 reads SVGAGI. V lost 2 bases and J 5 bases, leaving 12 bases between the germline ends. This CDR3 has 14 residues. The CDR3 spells CASSYQGLTETQYF. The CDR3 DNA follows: TGTGCCAGCAGTTACCAGGGGCTAACGGAGACCCAGTACTTC.

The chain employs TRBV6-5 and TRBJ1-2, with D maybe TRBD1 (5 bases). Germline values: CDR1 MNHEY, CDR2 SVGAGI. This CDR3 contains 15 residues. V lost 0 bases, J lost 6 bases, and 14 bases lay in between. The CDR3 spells CASSYSMGGTDGYTF. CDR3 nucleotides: TGTGCCAGCAGTTACTCGATGGGTGGGACTGATGGCTACACCTTC.

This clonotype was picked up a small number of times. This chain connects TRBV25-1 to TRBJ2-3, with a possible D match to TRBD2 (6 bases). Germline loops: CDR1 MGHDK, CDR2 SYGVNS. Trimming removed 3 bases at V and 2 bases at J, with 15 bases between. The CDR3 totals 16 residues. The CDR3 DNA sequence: TGTGCCAGCAGTGAGCCCCCGGGACTTAACACAGATACGCAGTATTTT. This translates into CASSEPPGLNTDTQYF. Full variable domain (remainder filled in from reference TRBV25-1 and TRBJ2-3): EADIYQTPRYLVIGTGKKITLECSQTMGHDKMYWYQQDPGMELHLIHYSYGVNSTEKGDLSSESTVSRIRTEHFPLTLESARPSHTSQYLCASSEPPGLNTDTQYFGPGTRLTVL.

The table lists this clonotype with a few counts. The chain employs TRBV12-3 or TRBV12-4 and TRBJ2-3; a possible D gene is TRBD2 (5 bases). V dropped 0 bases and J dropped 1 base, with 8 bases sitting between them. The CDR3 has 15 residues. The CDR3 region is CASSLAGVRTDTQYF. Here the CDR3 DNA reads TGTGCCAGCAGTTTAGCGGGAGTTCGCACAGATACGCAGTATTTT.

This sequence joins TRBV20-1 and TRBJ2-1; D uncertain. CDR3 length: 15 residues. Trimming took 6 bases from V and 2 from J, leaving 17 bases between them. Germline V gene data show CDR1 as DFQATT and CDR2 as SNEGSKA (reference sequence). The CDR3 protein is CSAHSVLRTYNEQFF. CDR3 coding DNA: TGCAGTGCCCACAGTGTGCTCCGAACCTACAATGAGCAGTTCTTC.

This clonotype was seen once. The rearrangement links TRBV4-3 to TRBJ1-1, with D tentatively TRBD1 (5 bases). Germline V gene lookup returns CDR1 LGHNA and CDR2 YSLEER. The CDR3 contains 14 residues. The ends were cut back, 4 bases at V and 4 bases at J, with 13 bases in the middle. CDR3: CASSPGPRGTEAFF. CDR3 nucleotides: TGCGCCAGCAGCCCGGGACCGAGGGGCACTGAAGCTTTCTTT.

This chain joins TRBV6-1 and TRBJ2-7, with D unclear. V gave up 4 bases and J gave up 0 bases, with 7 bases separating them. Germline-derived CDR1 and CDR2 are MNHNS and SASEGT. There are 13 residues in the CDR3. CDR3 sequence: CASSVTNSYEQYF. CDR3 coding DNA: TGTGCCAGCAGTGTCACGAACTCCTACGAGCAGTACTTC.

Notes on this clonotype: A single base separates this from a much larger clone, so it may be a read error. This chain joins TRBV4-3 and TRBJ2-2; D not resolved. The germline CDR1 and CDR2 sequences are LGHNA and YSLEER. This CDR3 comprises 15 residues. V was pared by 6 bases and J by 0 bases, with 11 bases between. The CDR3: CASRGSSPNTGELFF. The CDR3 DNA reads TGCGCCAGCAGGGGCTCGAGTCCGAACACCGGGGAGCTGTTTTTT.

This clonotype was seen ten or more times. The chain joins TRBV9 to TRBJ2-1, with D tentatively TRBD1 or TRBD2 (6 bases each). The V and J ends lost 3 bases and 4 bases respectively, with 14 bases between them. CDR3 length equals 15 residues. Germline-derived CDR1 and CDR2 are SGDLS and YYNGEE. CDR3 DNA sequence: TGTGCCAGCAGCGCGTACTCGGGGGCGTACAATGAGCAGTTCTTC. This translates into CASSAYSGAYNEQFF.

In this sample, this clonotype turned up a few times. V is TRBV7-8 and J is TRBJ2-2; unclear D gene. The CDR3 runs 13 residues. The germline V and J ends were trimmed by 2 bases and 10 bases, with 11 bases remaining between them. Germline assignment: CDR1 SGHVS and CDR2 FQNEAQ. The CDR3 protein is CASSLNPAEELFF. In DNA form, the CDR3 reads TGTGCCAGCAGCTTAAACCCCGCGGAGGAGCTGTTTTTT.

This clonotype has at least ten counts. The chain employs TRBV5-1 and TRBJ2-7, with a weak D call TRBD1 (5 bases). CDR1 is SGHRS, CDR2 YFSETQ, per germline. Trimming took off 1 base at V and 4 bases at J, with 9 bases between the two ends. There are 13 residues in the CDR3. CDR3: CASSLLQAYEQYF. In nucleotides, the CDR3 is TGCGCCAGCAGCTTGCTACAGGCGTACGAGCAGTACTTC.

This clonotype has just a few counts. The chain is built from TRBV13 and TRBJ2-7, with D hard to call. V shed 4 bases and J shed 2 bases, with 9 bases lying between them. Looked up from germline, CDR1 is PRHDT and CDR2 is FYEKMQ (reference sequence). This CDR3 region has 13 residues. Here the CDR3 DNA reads TGTGCCAGCAGCTCACCGTATCCCTACGAGCAGTACTTC. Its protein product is CASSSPYPYEQYF.

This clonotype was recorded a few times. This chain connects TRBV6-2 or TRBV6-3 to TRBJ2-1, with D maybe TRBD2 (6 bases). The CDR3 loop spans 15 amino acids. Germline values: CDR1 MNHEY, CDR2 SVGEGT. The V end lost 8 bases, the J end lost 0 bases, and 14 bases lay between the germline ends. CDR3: CASGDQTSSYNEQFF. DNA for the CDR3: TGTGCCAGCGGTGATCAGACTAGCTCCTACAATGAGCAGTTCTTC.

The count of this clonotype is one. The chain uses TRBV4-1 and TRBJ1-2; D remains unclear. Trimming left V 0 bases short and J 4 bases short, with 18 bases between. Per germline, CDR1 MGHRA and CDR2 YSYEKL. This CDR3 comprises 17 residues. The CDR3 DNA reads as TGCGCCAGCAGCCAAGAGTTACCCCTAACACTTATCTATGGCTACACCTTC. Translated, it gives CASSQELPLTLIYGYTF.

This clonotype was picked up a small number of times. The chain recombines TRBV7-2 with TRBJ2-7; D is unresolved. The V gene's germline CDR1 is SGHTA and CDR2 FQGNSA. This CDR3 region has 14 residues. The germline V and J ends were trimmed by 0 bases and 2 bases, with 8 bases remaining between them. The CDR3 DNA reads TGTGCCAGCAGCTTAGCGGTCCTAGCCTACGAGCAGTACTTC. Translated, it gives CASSLAVLAYEQYF. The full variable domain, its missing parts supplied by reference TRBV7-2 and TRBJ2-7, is GAGVSQSPSNKVTEKGKDVELRCDPISGHTALYWYRQSLGQGLEFLIYFQGNSAPDKSGLPSDRFSAERTGGSVSTLTIQRTQQEDSAVYLCASSLAVLAYEQYFGPGTRLTVT.

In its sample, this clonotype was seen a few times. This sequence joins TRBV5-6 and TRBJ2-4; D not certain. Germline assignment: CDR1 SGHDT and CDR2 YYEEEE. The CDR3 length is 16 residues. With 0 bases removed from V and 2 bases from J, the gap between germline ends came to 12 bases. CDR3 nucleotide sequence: TGTGCCAGCAGCTTGGAGCTGCCCCTCACCAAAAACATTCAGTACTTC. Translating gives CASSLELPLTKNIQYF. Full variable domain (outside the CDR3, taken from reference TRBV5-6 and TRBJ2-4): DAGVTQSPTHLIKTRGQQVTLRCSPKSGHDTVSWYQQALGQGPQFIFQYYEEEERQRGNFPDRFSGHQFPNYSSELNVNALLLGDSALYLCASSLELPLTKNIQYFGAGTRLSVL.

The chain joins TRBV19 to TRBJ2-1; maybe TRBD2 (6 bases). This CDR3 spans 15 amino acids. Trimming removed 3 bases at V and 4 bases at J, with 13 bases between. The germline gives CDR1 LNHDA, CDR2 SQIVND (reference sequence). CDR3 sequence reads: CASSISAGFYNEQFF. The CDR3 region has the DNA TGTGCCAGTAGTATTTCTGCGGGATTTTACAATGAGCAGTTCTTC.

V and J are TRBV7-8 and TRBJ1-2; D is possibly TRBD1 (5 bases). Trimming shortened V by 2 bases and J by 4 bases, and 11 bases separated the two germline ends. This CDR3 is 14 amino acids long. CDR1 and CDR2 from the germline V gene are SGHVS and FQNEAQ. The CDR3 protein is CASSLSGIGYGYTF. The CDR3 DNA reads TGTGCCAGCAGCTTATCAGGGATAGGCTATGGCTACACCTTC.

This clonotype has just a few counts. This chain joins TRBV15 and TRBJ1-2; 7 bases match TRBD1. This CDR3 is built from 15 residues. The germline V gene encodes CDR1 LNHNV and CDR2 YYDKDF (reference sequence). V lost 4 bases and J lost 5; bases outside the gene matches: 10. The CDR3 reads CATSIGTARTYGYTF. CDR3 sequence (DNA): TGTGCCACCAGCATCGGGACAGCAAGGACATATGGCTACACCTTC.

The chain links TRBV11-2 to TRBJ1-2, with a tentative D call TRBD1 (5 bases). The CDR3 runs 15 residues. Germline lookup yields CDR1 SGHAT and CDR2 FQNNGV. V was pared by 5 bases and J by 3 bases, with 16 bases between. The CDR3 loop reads CASSTRAWEDYGYTF. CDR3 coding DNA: TGTGCCAGCAGCACCAGGGCCTGGGAGGACTATGGCTACACCTTC.

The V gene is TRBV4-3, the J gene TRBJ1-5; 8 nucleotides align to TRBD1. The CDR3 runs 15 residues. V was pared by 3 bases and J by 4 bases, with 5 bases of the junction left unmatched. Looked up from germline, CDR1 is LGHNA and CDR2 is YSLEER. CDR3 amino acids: CASSQTTGVNQPQHF. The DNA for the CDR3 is TGCGCCAGCAGCCAGACGACAGGGGTTAATCAGCCCCAGCATTTT.

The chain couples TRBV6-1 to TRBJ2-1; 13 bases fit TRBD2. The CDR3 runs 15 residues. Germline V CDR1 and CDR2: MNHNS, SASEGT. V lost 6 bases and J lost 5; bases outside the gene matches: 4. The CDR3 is CASSTTSGGNNEQFF. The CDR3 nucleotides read TGTGCCAGCAGCACGACTAGCGGGGGGAACAATGAGCAGTTCTTC.

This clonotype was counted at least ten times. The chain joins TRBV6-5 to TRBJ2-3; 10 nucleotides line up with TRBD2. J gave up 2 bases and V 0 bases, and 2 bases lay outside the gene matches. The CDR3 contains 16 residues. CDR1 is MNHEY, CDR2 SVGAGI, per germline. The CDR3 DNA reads TGTGCCAGCAGTTACTCGAGCGGGAGGGCCACAGATACGCAGTATTTT. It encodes CASSYSSGRATDTQYF.

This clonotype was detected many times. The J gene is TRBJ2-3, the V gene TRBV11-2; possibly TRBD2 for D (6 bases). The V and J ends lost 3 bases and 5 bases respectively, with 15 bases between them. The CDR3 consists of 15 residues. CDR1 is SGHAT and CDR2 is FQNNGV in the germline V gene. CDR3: CASSLQAPGRDTQYF. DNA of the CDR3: TGTGCCAGCAGCTTGCAGGCCCCCGGGAGAGATACGCAGTATTTT.

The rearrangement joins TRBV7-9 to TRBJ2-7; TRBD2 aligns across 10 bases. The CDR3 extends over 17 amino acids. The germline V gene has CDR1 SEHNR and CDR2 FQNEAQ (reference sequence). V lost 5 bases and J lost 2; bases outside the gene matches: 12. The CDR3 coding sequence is TGTGCCAGCAGCCCTGGGGCTAGCGGGAGAGGGGCCTACGAGCAGTACTTC. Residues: CASSPGASGRGAYEQYF. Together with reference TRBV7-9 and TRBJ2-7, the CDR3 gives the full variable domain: DTGVSQNPRHKITKRGQNVTFRCDPISEHNRLYWYRQTLGQGPEFLTYFQNEAQLEKSRLLSDRFSAERPKGSFSTLEIQRTEQGDSAMYLCASSPGASGRGAYEQYFGPGTRLTVT.

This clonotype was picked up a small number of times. In DNA, the CDR3 is TGCAGCGTGGAACCCGGGACAGGGAACACTGAAGCTTTCTTT. It encodes CSVEPGTGNTEAFF. This chain connects TRBV29-1 to TRBJ1-1; 8 bases map to TRBD1. The V gene's germline CDR1 is SQVTM and CDR2 ANQGSEA. V trimming: 6 bases; J trimming: 1 base; junction bases outside the gene matches: 7. This CDR3 comprises 14 residues.

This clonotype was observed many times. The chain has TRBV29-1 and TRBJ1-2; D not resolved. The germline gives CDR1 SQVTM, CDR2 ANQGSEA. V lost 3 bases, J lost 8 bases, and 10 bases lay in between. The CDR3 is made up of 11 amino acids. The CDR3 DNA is TGCAGCGTTGATAGCTTGGAAGGCTACACCTTC. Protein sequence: CSVDSLEGYTF.